A selection of T cell receptor beta chains follows, all from one sample in a study of CD8 T cells in Susac syndrome. TCRdb recomputed calls from the immunoSEQ multiplex PCR reads with MiXCR, one row per CDR3 protein. This sample yields about 300,000 distinct CDR3 sequences, of which about 82% are seen a single time; 0.21% belongs to the top ten. The sample consisted of CD8+ T cells from PBMCs. The receptor source for this set is a human donor with multiple sclerosis. Both conserved end residues are part of each CDR3. D genes are given only for firm matches. Clone size, where shown, is once, few, many, or a class for clones that have expanded.

v_gene	d_gene	j_gene	len	abundance	CDR3aa	CDR3nt
TRBV30	TRBD1	TRBJ2-7	14	once	CAWAIPGQFYEQYF	TGTGCCTGGGCCATCCCGGGACAGTTCTACGAGCAGTACTTC
TRBV27	NA	TRBJ1-1	13	NA	CASSWAGNTEAFF	TGTGCCAGCAGTTGGGCGGGGAACACTGAAGCTTTCTTT
TRBV20-1	TRBD2	TRBJ2-2	19	NA	CSARSPPGTSGRSTGELFF	TGCAGTGCTAGATCACCCCCCGGGACTAGCGGGAGAAGCACCGGGGAGCTGTTTTTT
TRBV18	NA	TRBJ2-3	16	NA	CASSLLAGSSTDTQYF	TGTGCCAGCTCACTTCTAGCAGGATCTAGCACAGATACGCAGTATTTT
TRBV7-9	TRBD2	TRBJ2-5	13	NA	CAAETSEQETQYF	TGTGCCGCTGAGACTAGCGAGCAAGAGACCCAGTACTTC
TRBV6-2/TRBV6-3	NA	TRBJ1-1	13	NA	CASSYVSNTEAFF	TGTGCCAGCAGTTACGTATCAAACACTGAAGCTTTCTTT
TRBV6-2/TRBV6-3	NA	TRBJ2-5	15	NA	CASSYSFGDQETQYF	TGTGCCAGCAGTTACTCGTTTGGGGACCAAGAGACCCAGTACTTC
TRBV5-4	NA	TRBJ1-1	16	NA	CASSLTGGFLNTEAFF	TGTGCCAGCAGCTTGACGGGGGGGTTCCTGAACACTGAAGCTTTCTTT
TRBV20-1	NA	TRBJ2-7	14	NA	CSARDRDKSYEQYF	TGCAGTGCTAGAGACCGGGACAAGTCCTACGAGCAGTACTTC
TRBV9	TRBD2	TRBJ2-7	14	NA	CASSGGGFPYEQYF	TGTGCCAGCAGCGGCGGGGGATTTCCCTACGAGCAGTACTTC
TRBV30	NA	TRBJ1-5	13	NA	CAWSKGQNQPQHF	TGTGCCTGGAGTAAAGGACAGAATCAGCCCCAGCATTTT
TRBV7-9	TRBD1	TRBJ2-2	14	NA	CASRIFSDRAELFF	TGTGCCAGCAGAATTTTCTCGGACAGGGCGGAGCTGTTTTTT
TRBV29-1	NA	TRBJ1-2	13	NA	CSVITQGIYGYTF	TGCAGCGTCATCACCCAGGGGATCTATGGCTACACCTTC
TRBV11-2	NA	TRBJ2-7	15	NA	CASSLGVALTYEQYF	TGTGCCAGCAGCTTAGGGGTAGCGTTGACCTACGAGCAGTACTTC
TRBV5-1	TRBD1	TRBJ2-1	16	once	CASSPEPGQLYNEQFF	TGCGCCAGCAGCCCCGAACCGGGACAGCTTTACAATGAGCAGTTCTTC
TRBV4-3	NA	TRBJ1-3	15	NA	CASSLSLNSGNTIYF	TGCGCCAGCAGCCTATCCCTGAACTCTGGAAACACCATATATTTT
TRBV7-9	TRBD2	TRBJ2-2	19	NA	CASSLLSGRALVWTGELFF	TGTGCCAGCAGCCTCCTTAGCGGGAGGGCCCTAGTTTGGACCGGGGAGCTGTTTTTT
TRBV7-9	NA	TRBJ2-1	12	NA	CASSLVANEQFF	TGTGCCAGCAGCTTAGTTGCGAATGAGCAGTTCTTC
TRBV10-1	NA	TRBJ1-1	17	once	CASSELRASLGNTEAFF	TGCGCCAGCAGTGAGCTCCGGGCCAGCTTGGGGAACACTGAAGCTTTCTTT
TRBV6-5	TRBD2	TRBJ2-3	15	NA	CASSYQGTSGDTQYF	TGTGCCAGCAGTTACCAGGGGACTAGCGGGGATACGCAGTATTTT
TRBV7-2	NA	TRBJ1-5	14	NA	CASSGGSTSEPQHF	TGTGCCAGCAGCGGCGGATCAACCTCCGAGCCCCAGCATTTT
TRBV2	TRBD2	TRBJ2-1	14	once	CASSEGTSGNEQFF	TGTGCCAGCAGTGAAGGGACTAGCGGCAATGAGCAGTTCTTC
TRBV7-9	NA	TRBJ1-2	12	NA	CARSLQGPGYTF	TGTGCCAGAAGCTTACAGGGTCCGGGCTACACCTTC
TRBV5-4	NA	TRBJ2-5	12	NA	CASSRYQETQYF	TGTGCCAGCAGCAGGTACCAAGAGACCCAGTACTTC
TRBV3-1	NA	TRBJ1-2	15	NA	CASSQDSPGNYGYTF	TGTGCCAGCAGCCAAGATTCCCCGGGAAACTATGGCTACACCTTC
TRBV28	NA	TRBJ1-1	18	NA	CASSFSSRDWDVNTEAFF	TGTGCCAGCAGTTTTAGTTCTCGAGACTGGGATGTGAACACTGAAGCTTTCTTT
TRBV24-1	NA	TRBJ2-1	15	NA	CATSDSGGGYNEQFF	TGTGCCACCAGTGATTCCGGCGGAGGCTACAATGAGCAGTTCTTC
TRBV7-9	NA	TRBJ1-2	14	NA	CASSLDGVLYGYTF	TGTGCCAGCAGCCTCGATGGGGTCCTCTATGGCTACACCTTC
TRBV7-2	NA	TRBJ2-7	14	NA	CASSLVTASGEQYF	TGTGCCAGCAGCTTAGTAACGGCCTCGGGGGAGCAGTACTTC
TRBV10-1	NA	TRBJ2-3	14	NA	CASSDLDGTDTQYF	TGCGCCAGCAGTGACCTAGATGGCACAGATACGCAGTATTTT
TRBV4-1	TRBD2	TRBJ2-7	19	NA	CASSRHILPGLASSYEQYF	TGCGCCAGCAGCCGCCACATACTACCGGGACTAGCGTCCTCCTACGAGCAGTACTTC
TRBV11-2	NA	TRBJ2-1	17	NA	CASSWVGGTGGLDEQFF	TGTGCCAGCAGCTGGGTAGGGGGGACTGGGGGATTGGATGAGCAGTTCTTC
TRBV19	NA	TRBJ1-5	15	NA	CASSTGTTHNQPQHF	TGTGCCAGTAGTACAGGGACCACGCATAATCAGCCCCAGCATTTT
TRBV5-6	TRBD1	TRBJ1-5	14	few	CASSSGQGHQPQHF	TGTGCCAGCAGCTCAGGACAGGGGCACCAGCCCCAGCATTTT
TRBV5-4	NA	TRBJ2-2	17	NA	CASSATPGLINSGELFF	TGTGCCAGCAGCGCCACCCCGGGACTCATCAACTCTGGGGAGCTGTTTTTT
TRBV5-6	NA	TRBJ1-1	13	NA	CASTIGGETEAFF	TGTGCCAGCACTATAGGGGGTGAAACTGAAGCTTTCTTT
TRBV9	NA	TRBJ1-1	14	NA	CASSGPDSNTEAFF	TGTGCCAGCAGCGGACCGGACAGCAACACTGAAGCTTTCTTT
TRBV7-2	NA	TRBJ1-5	15	NA	CASSYTEHSNQPQHF	TGTGCCAGCAGCTATACAGAGCATAGCAATCAGCCCCAGCATTTT
TRBV6-5	TRBD2	TRBJ2-3	17	NA	CASSYTRDYRRPDTQYF	TGTGCCAGCAGTTACACCCGGGACTACCGACGACCAGATACGCAGTATTTT
TRBV12-3/TRBV12-4	NA	TRBJ1-2	15	NA	CASSFHLRGLYGYTF	TGTGCCAGCAGTTTCCACCTGCGAGGCCTCTATGGTTACACCTTC
TRBV20-1	TRBD2	TRBJ2-1	18	NA	CSARETTSGSFAYNEQFF	TGCAGTGCTAGAGAAACGACTAGCGGGAGCTTCGCCTACAATGAGCAGTTCTTC
TRBV18	NA	TRBJ2-5	14	NA	CASSPEGSSETQYF	TGTGCCAGCTCCCCAGAGGGAAGTTCAGAGACCCAGTACTTC
TRBV7-2	NA	TRBJ2-3	16	NA	CASSYGAQAGADTQYF	TGTGCCAGCAGCTACGGGGCCCAAGCCGGGGCAGATACGCAGTATTTT
TRBV5-4	NA	TRBJ1-2	17	NA	CASSFPDGGGWNYGYTF	TGTGCCAGCAGCTTTCCCGACGGGGGCGGTTGGAACTATGGCTACACCTTC
TRBV7-9	NA	TRBJ1-2	13	NA	CASSLGAHYGYTF	TGTGCCAGCAGCTTGGGGGCCCACTATGGCTACACCTTC
TRBV27	TRBD1	TRBJ1-5	16	few	CASSLIGQGFTQPQHF	TGTGCCAGCAGTCTCATCGGACAGGGGTTTACTCAGCCCCAGCATTTT
TRBV29-1	TRBD2	TRBJ2-7	13	once	CSVISSGLYEQYF	TGCAGCGTTATCTCTAGCGGACTCTACGAGCAGTACTTC
TRBV6-1	NA	TRBJ2-7	14	NA	CASSVRDTPYEQYF	TGTGCCAGCAGTGTGAGGGACACACCCTACGAGCAGTACTTC
TRBV7-8	NA	TRBJ2-7	14	NA	CASSSWEISYEQYF	TGTGCCAGCAGCTCCTGGGAGATATCTTACGAGCAGTACTTC
TRBV9	NA	TRBJ2-5	16	once	CASSVARRDGQETQYF	TGTGCCAGCAGCGTAGCCCGAAGGGATGGCCAAGAGACCCAGTACTTC
TRBV4-2	TRBD1	TRBJ1-4	17	NA	CASSQDWPGQGNEKLFF	TGTGCCAGCAGCCAAGATTGGCCGGGACAGGGTAATGAAAAACTGTTTTTT
TRBV19	TRBD2	TRBJ2-1	16	NA	CASSRASGRNNNEQFF	TGTGCCAGTAGTAGAGCGAGCGGGAGGAATAACAATGAGCAGTTCTTC
TRBV6-2/TRBV6-3	TRBD1	TRBJ2-1	13	few	CASTGQAHNEQFF	TGTGCCAGCACGGGACAGGCGCACAATGAGCAGTTCTTC
TRBV4-1	NA	TRBJ1-2	13	few	CASSQDAPRGYTF	TGCGCCAGCAGCCAAGACGCCCCCCGAGGCTACACCTTC
TRBV27	TRBD2	TRBJ2-5	16	NA	CASSLLAGVGKETQYF	TGTGCCAGCAGTTTATTAGCGGGAGTTGGAAAAGAGACCCAGTACTTC
TRBV21-1	NA	TRBJ2-7	12	NA	CAPIGNRDEQYF	TGTGCCCCGATAGGTAACCGGGACGAGCAGTACTTC